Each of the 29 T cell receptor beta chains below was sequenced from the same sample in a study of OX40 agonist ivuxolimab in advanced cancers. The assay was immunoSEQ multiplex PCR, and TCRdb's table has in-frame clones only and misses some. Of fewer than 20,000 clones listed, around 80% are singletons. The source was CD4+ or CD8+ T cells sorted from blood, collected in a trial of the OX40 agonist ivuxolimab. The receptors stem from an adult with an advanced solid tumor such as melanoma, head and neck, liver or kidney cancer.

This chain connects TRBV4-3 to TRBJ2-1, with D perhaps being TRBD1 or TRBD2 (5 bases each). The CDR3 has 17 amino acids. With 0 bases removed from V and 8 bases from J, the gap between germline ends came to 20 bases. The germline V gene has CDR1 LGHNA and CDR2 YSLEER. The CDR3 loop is CASSQDSHGAKIHEQFF. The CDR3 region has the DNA TGCGCCAGCAGCCAAGATTCCCACGGGGCTAAAATCCATGAGCAGTTCTTC.

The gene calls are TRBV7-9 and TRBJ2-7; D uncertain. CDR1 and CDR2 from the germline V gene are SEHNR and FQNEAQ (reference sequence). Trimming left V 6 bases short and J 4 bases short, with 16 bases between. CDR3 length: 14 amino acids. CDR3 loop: CASSPTWTYYEQYF. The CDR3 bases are TGTGCCAGCAGTCCCACATGGACCTATTACGAGCAGTACTTC.

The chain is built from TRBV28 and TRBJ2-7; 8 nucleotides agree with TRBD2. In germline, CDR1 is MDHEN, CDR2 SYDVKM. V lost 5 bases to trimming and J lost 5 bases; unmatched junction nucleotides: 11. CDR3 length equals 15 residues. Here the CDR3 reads CASSPAREVFNEQYF. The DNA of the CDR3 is TGTGCCAGCAGTCCCGCGCGGGAGGTCTTCAACGAGCAGTACTTC.

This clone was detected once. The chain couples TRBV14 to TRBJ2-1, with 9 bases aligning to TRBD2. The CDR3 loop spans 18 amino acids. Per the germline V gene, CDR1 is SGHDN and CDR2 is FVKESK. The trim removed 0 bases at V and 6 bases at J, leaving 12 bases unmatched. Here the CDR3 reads CASSQEPSGVWRVNEQFF. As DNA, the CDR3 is TGTGCCAGCAGCCAAGAGCCTAGCGGGGTCTGGCGGGTCAATGAGCAGTTCTTC. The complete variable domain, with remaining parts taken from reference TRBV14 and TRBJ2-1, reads EAGVTQFPSHSVIEKGQTVTLRCDPISGHDNLYWYRRVMGKEIKFLLHFVKESKQDESGMPNNRFLAERTGGTYSTLKVQPAELEDSGVYFCASSQEPSGVWRVNEQFFGPGTRLTVL.

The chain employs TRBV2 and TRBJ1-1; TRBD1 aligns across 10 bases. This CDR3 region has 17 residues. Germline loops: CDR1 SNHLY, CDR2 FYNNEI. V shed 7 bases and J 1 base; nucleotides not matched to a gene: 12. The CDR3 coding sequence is TGTGCCAGCAAATCCGGGACAGGGGTCTTGGCGAACACTGAAGCTTTCTTT. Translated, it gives CASKSGTGVLANTEAFF.

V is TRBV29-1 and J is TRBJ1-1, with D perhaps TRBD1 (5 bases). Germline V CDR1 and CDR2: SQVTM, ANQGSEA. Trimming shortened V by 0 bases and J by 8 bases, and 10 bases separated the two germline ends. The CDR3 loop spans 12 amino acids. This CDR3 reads CSVEDLAGEAFF. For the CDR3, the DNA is TGCAGCGTTGAAGATCTCGCAGGGGAAGCTTTCTTT.

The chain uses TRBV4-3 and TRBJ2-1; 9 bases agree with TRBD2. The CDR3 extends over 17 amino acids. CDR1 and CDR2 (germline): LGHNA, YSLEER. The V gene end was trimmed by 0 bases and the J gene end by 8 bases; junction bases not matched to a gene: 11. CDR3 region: CASSQDGAGGLGYEQFF. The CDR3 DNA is TGCGCCAGCAGCCAAGACGGGGCGGGGGGGCTTGGTTATGAGCAGTTCTTC.

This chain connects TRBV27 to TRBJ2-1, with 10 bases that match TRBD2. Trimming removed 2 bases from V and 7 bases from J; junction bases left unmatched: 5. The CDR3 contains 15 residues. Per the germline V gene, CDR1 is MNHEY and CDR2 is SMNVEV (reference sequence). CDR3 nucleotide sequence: TGTGCCAGCAGTTTACTGGCTAGCGGGAGTAATGAGCAGTTCTTC. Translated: CASSLLASGSNEQFF.

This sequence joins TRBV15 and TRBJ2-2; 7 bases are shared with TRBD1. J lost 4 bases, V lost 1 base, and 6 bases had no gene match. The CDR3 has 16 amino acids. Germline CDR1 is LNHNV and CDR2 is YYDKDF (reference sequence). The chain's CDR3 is CATSRGTGAVTGELFF. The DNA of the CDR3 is TGTGCCACCAGCAGAGGTACAGGGGCGGTCACCGGGGAGCTGTTTTTT.

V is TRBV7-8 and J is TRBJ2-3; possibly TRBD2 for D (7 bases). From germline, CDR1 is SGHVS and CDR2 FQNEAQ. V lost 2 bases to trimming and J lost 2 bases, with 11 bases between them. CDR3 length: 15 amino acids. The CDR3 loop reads CASSLRGAHTDTQYF. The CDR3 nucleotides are TGTGCCAGCAGCTTACGGGGGGCCCACACAGATACGCAGTATTTT.

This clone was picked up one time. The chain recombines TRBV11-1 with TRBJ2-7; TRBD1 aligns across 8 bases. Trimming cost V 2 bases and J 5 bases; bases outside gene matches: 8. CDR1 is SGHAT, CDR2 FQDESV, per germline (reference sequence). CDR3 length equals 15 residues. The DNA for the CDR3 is TGTGCCAGCAGCTTACCCAGGGGGCTGTCCCACGAGCAGTACTTC. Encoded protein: CASSLPRGLSHEQYF.

CDR3 DNA sequence: TGTGCCAGCAGTTTCCCCGGCAGGACAAACACTGAAGCTTTCTTT. Translation: CASSFPGRTNTEAFF. This rearrangement joins TRBV6-5 to TRBJ1-1; D is possibly TRBD1 (5 bases). Germline CDR1 reads MNHEY; CDR2 reads SVGAGI. The CDR3 is made up of 15 amino acids. V lost 4 bases and J 2 bases, leaving 14 bases between the germline ends.

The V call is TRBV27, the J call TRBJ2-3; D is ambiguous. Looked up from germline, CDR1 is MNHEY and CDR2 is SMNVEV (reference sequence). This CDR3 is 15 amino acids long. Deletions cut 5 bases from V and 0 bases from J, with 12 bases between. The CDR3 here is CASSVGISSTDTQYF. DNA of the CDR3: TGTGCCAGCAGTGTAGGGATTTCGAGCACAGATACGCAGTATTTT.

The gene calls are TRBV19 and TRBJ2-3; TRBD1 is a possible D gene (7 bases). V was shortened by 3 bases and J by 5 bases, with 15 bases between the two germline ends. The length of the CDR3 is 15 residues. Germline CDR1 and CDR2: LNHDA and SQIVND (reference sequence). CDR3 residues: CASSMEGAFLDTQYF. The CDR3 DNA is TGTGCCAGTAGTATGGAGGGGGCATTCTTAGATACGCAGTATTTT.

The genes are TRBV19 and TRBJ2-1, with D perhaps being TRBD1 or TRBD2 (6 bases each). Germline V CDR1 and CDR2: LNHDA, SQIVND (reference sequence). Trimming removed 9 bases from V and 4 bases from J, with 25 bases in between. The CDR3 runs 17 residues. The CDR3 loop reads CARSLSGGKGVYNEQFF. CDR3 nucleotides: TGTGCCAGATCCCTTAGCGGCGGGAAGGGGGTTTACAATGAGCAGTTCTTC.

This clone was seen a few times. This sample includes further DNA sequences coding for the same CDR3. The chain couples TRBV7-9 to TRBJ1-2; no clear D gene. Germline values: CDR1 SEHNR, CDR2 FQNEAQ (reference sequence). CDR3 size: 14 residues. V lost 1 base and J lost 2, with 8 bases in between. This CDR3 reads CASSLGTANYGYTF. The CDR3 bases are TGTGCCAGCAGCTTAGGCACCGCGAACTATGGCTACACCTTC.

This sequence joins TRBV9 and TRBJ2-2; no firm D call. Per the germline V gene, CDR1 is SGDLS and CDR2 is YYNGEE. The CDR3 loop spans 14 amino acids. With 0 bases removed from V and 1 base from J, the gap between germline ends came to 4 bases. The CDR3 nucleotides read TGTGCCAGCAGCGTAGGTGGGAACACCGGGGAGCTGTTTTTT. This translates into CASSVGGNTGELFF.

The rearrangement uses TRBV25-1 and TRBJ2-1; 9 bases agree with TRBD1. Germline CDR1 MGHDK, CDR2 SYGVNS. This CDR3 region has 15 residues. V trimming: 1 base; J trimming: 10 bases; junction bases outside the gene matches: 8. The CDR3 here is CASSELAPGQGEQFF. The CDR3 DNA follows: TGTGCCAGCAGTGAATTGGCTCCGGGACAGGGAGAGCAGTTCTTC. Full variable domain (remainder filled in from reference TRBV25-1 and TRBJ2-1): EADIYQTPRYLVIGTGKKITLECSQTMGHDKMYWYQQDPGMELHLIHYSYGVNSTEKGDLSSESTVSRIRTEHFPLTLESARPSHTSQYLCASSELAPGQGEQFFGPGTRLTVL.

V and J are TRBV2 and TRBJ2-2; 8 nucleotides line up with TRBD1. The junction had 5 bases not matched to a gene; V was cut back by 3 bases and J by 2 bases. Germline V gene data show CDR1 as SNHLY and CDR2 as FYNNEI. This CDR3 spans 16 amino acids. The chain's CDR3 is CASSEVDRGNTGELFF. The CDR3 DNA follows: TGTGCCAGCAGTGAGGTAGACAGGGGCAACACCGGGGAGCTGTTTTTT.

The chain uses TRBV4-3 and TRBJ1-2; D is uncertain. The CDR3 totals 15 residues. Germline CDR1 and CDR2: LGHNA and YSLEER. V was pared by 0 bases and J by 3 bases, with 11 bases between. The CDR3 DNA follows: TGCGCCAGCAGCCAAGATAGGGCAGGTGACTATGGCTACACCTTC. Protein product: CASSQDRAGDYGYTF.

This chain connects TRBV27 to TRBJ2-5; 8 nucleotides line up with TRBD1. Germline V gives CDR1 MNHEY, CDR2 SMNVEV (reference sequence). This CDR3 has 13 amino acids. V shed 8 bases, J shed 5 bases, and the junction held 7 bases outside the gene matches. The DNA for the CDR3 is TGTGCCAGCGGCTACAGGGGGTCGGAGACCCAGTACTTC. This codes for CASGYRGSETQYF.

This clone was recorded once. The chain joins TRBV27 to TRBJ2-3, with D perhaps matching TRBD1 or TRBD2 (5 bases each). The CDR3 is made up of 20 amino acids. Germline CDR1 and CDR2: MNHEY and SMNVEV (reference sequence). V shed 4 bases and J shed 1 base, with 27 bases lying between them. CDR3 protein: CASSSPTGPLTVVGTDTQYF. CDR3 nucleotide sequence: TGTGCCAGCAGTTCTCCCACGGGACCCCTTACCGTTGTGGGCACAGATACGCAGTATTTT.

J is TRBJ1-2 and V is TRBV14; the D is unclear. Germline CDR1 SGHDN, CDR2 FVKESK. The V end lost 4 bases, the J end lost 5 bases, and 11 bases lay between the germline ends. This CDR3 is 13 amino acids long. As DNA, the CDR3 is TGTGCCAGCAGCCCCCAAGAGGGATATGGCTACACCTTC. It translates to CASSPQEGYGYTF.

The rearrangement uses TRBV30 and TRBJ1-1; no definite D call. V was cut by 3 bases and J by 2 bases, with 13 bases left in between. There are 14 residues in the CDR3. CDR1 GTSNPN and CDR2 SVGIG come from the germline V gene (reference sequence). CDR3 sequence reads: CAWRIGHRNTEAFF. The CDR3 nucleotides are TGTGCCTGGAGAATAGGGCACCGTAACACTGAAGCTTTCTTT.

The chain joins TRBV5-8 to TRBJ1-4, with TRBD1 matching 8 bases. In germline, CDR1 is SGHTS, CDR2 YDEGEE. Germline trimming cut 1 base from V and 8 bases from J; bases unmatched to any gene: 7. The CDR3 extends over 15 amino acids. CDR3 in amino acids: CASSLIDRDREKLFF. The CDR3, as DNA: TGTGCCAGCAGCTTGATAGATCGGGACAGGGAAAAACTGTTTTTT.

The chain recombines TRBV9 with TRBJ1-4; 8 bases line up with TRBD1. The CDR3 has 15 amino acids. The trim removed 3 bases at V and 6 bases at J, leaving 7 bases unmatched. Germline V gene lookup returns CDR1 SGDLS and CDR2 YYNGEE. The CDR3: CASSEEGQGYEKLFF. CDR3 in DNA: TGTGCCAGCAGCGAGGAAGGACAGGGCTATGAAAAACTGTTTTTT.

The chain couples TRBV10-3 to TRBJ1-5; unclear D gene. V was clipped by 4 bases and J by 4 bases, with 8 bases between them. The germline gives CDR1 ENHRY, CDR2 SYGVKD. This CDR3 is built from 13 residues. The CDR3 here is CAISAATNQPQHF. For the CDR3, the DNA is TGTGCCATCAGTGCTGCAACTAATCAGCCCCAGCATTTT.

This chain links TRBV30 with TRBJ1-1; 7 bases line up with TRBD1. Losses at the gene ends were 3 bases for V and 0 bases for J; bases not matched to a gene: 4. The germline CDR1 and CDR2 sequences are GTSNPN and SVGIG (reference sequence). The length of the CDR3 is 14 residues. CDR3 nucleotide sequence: TGTGCCTGGAGAAGACAGGGATTGAACACTGAAGCTTTCTTT. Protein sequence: CAWRRQGLNTEAFF.

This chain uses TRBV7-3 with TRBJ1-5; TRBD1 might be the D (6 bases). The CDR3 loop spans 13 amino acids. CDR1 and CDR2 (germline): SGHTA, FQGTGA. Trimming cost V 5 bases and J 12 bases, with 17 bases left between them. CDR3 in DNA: TGTGCCAGCAGCCCGTTACCCGGGGGGCTCCAGCATTTT. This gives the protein CASSPLPGGLQHF.